The next 11 T cell receptor beta chains were all read from a single sample in a study of blood T cell repertoires in COVID-19. Assay: immunoSEQ multiplex PCR; the TCRdb copy retains only in-frame clones and omits some. There are hundreds of thousands of clones in the sample; approximately 91% occur only once, and approximately 2.1% lies in the top ten. The sequencing sample was made of PBMCs or T cells enriched from blood (not recorded which). The source of these receptors is a woman between 40 and 50 years old with acute COVID-19.

This sequence joins TRBV10-3 and TRBJ2-2; 8 nucleotides agree with TRBD2. This CDR3 comprises 14 residues. CDR1 and CDR2 from the germline V gene are ENHRY and SYGVKD. The V gene end was trimmed by 10 bases and the J gene end by 2 bases; junction bases not matched to a gene: 6. CDR3 sequence: CATSGTSNTGELFF. CDR3 in DNA: TGTGCCACCTCCGGGACTAGTAACACCGGGGAGCTGTTTTTT.

This clone occurred once. This sequence joins TRBV5-1 and TRBJ2-3, with D maybe TRBD1 (6 bases). The CDR3 spans 15 residues. V lost 6 bases and J 2 bases, leaving 16 bases between the germline ends. CDR1 and CDR2 (germline): SGHRS, YFSETQ. CDR3 nucleotide sequence: TGCGCCAGCAACCCCCAACAGGGAATCACAGATACGCAGTATTTT. Translation gives CASNPQQGITDTQYF.

CDR3 in DNA: TGTGCCAGCAGCCTGGACAGGGGGGGGGAGACCCAGTACTTC. It codes for CASSLDRGGETQYF. The gene calls are TRBV5-8 and TRBJ2-5; 10 positions match TRBD1. The CDR3 covers 14 residues. After removal of 4 bases from V and 5 bases from J, the junction contained 5 bases not matched to a gene. Germline loops: CDR1 SGHTS, CDR2 YDEGEE.

V is TRBV2 and J is TRBJ1-1; TRBD1 might be the D (5 bases). This CDR3 region has 13 residues. V lost 6 bases and J 0 bases, leaving 8 bases between the germline ends. Looked up from germline, CDR1 is SNHLY and CDR2 is FYNNEI. CDR3: CASRDTMNTEAFF. CDR3 nucleotide sequence: TGTGCCAGCAGGGACACCATGAACACTGAAGCTTTCTTT.

V is TRBV24-1 and J is TRBJ1-2; no reliable D call. CDR1 KGHDR and CDR2 SFDVKD come from the germline V gene. This CDR3 has 12 residues. Trimming shortened V by 5 bases and J by 6 bases, and 9 bases separated the two germline ends. CDR3 DNA: TGTGCCACCAGTGTCAGAACGCATGGCTACACCTTC. It translates to CATSVRTHGYTF.

The chain carries TRBV5-1 and TRBJ1-3, with a weak D call TRBD1 (6 bases). The germline V gene has CDR1 SGHRS and CDR2 YFSETQ. The V gene lost 0 bases and the J gene lost 3 bases, with 10 bases spanning the gap. This CDR3 spans 15 amino acids. CDR3 loop: CASSLAAGDGNTIYF. The CDR3, as DNA: TGCGCCAGCAGCTTGGCGGCAGGGGATGGAAACACCATATATTTT.

The rearrangement links TRBV2 to TRBJ1-4, with D possibly being TRBD1 (6 bases). Trimming took 6 bases from V and 8 from J, leaving 13 bases between them. CDR3 length equals 13 residues. Germline V gives CDR1 SNHLY, CDR2 FYNNEI. The chain's CDR3 is CASREQGWEKLFF. In nucleotides, the CDR3 is TGTGCCAGCAGAGAACAGGGTTGGGAAAAACTGTTTTTT.

V usage is TRBV5-1 and J usage is TRBJ1-2; D might be TRBD1 (6 bases). The V end was cut by 2 bases, the J end by 4 bases, with 15 bases between. Germline V CDR1 and CDR2: SGHRS, YFSETQ. The CDR3 is 15 amino acids. The CDR3 DNA reads as TGCGCCAGCAGCTTAAACAACAGGGTTGGCTATGGCTACACCTTC. Translating gives CASSLNNRVGYGYTF.

The chain is built from TRBV7-9 and TRBJ2-3; D unresolved. Germline CDR1 SEHNR, CDR2 FQNEAQ (reference sequence). V was trimmed by 2 bases and J by 1 base, leaving 7 bases between them. The CDR3 runs to 14 residues. The CDR3 reads CASSLTTGTDTQYF. The CDR3 nucleotides are TGTGCCAGCAGCTTAACAACCGGCACAGATACGCAGTATTTT.

The chain has TRBV29-1 and TRBJ1-1; D is uncertain. V lost 7 bases to trimming and J lost 0 bases, with 9 bases between them. The CDR3 extends over 12 amino acids. Germline V gene lookup returns CDR1 SQVTM and CDR2 ANQGSEA. This CDR3 reads CSGQTLNTEAFF. The CDR3 coding sequence is TGCAGCGGCCAGACATTGAACACTGAAGCTTTCTTT. The entire variable domain, with the rest obtained from reference TRBV29-1 and TRBJ1-1, is as follows: SAVISQKPSRDICQRGTSLTIQCQVDSQVTMMFWYRQQPGQSLTLIATANQGSEATYESGFVIDKFPISRPNLTFSTLTVSNMSPEDSSIYLCSGQTLNTEAFFGQGTRLTVV.

The chain uses TRBV11-2 and TRBJ1-1; no clear D. This CDR3 region has 15 residues. CDR1 is SGHAT, CDR2 FQNNGV, per germline. V was shortened by 3 bases and J by 1 base, with 12 bases between the two germline ends. The CDR3 DNA is TGTGCCAGCAGCTTGATTAACATACAGAACACTGAAGCTTTCTTT. Protein: CASSLINIQNTEAFF.